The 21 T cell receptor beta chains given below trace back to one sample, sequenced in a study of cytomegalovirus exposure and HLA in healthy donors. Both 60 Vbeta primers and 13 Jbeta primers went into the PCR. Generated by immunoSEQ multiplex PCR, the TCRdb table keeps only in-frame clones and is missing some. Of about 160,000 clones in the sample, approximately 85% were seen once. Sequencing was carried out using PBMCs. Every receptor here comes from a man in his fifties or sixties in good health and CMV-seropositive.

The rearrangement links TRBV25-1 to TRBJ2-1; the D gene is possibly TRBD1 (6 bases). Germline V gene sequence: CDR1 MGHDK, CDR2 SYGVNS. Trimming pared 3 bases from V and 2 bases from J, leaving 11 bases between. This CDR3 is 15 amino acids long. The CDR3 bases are TGTGCCAGCAGTGATTACAGGGTCACCTACAATGAGCAGTTCTTC. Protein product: CASSDYRVTYNEQFF. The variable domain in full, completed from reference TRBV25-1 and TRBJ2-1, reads EADIYQTPRYLVIGTGKKITLECSQTMGHDKMYWYQQDPGMELHLIHYSYGVNSTEKGDLSSESTVSRIRTEHFPLTLESARPSHTSQYLCASSDYRVTYNEQFFGPGTRLTVL.

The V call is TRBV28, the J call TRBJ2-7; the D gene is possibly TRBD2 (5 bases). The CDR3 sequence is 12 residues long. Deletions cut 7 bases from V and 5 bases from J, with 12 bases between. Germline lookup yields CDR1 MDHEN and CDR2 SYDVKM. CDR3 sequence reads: CASTEIGNEQYF. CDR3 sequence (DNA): TGTGCCAGCACCGAAATCGGGAACGAGCAGTACTTC.

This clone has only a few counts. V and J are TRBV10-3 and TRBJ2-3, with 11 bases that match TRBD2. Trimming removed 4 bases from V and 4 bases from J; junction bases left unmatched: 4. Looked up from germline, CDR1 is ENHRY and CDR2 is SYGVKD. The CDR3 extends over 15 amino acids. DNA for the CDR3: TGTGCCATCAGTGCTACTAGCGGGAGCTCAGATACGCAGTATTTT. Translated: CAISATSGSSDTQYF.

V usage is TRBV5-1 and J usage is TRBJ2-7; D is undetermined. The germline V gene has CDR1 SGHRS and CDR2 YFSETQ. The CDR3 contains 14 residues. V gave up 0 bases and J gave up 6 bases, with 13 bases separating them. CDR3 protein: CASSLGLGSVEQYF. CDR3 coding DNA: TGCGCCAGCAGCTTGGGGCTAGGTTCAGTCGAGCAGTACTTC.

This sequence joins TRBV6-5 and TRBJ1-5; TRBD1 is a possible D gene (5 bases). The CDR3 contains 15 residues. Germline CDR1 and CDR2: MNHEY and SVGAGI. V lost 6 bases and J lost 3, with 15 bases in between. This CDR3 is CASSPLQVVNQPQHF. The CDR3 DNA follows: TGTGCCAGCAGCCCCCTACAGGTTGTCAATCAGCCCCAGCATTTT.

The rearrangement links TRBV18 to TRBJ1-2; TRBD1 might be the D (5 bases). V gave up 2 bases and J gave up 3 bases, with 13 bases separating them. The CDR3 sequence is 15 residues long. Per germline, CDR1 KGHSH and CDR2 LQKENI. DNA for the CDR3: TGTGCCAGCTCACCAGACAGTGGAAAAGACTATGGCTACACCTTC. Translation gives CASSPDSGKDYGYTF.

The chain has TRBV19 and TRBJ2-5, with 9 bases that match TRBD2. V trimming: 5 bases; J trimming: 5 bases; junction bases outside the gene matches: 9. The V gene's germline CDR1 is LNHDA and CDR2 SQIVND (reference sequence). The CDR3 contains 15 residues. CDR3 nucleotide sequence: TGTGCCAGTAGTCCTTCGACTAGCGGCGCGGAGACCCAGTACTTC. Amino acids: CASSPSTSGAETQYF.

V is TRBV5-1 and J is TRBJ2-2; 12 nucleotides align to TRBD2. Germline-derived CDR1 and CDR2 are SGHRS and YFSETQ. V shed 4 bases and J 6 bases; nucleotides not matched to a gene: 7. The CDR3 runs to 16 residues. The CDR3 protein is CASSPNLAGGAGELFF. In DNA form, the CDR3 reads TGCGCCAGCAGCCCGAACCTAGCGGGAGGGGCCGGGGAGCTGTTTTTT.

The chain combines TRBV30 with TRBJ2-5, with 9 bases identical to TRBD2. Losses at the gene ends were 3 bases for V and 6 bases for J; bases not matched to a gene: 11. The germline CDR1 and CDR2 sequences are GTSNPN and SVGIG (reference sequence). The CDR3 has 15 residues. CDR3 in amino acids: CAWREWERGAQTQYF. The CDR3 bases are TGTGCCTGGAGGGAATGGGAGCGGGGGGCGCAGACCCAGTACTTC.

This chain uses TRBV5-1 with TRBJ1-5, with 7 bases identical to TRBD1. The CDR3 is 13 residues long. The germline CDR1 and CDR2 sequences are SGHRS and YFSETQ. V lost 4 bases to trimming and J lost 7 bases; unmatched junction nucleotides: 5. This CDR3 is CASSLGTEQPQHF. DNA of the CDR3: TGCGCCAGCAGCCTCGGGACAGAACAGCCCCAGCATTTT.

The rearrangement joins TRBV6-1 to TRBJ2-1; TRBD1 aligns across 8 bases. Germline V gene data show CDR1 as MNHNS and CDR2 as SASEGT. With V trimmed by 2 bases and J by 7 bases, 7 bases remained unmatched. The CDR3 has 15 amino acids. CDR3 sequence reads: CASSEPGTGSNEQFF. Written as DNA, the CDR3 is TGTGCCAGCAGTGAACCGGGGACAGGTAGTAATGAGCAGTTCTTC.

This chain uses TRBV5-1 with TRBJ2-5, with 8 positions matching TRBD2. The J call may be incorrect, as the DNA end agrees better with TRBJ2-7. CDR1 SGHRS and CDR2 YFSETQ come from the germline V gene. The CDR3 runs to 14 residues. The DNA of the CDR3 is TGCGCCAGCAGCTTGGCCGGGAGGGCCTACGAGCAGTACTTC. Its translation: CASSLAGRAYEQYF.

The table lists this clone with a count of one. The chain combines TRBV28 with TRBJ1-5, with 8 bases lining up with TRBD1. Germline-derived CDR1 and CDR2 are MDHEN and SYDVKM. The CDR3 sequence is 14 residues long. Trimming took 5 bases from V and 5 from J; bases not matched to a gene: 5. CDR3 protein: CASSEGQAHQPQHF. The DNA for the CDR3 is TGTGCCAGCAGTGAGGGACAGGCCCATCAGCCCCAGCATTTT.

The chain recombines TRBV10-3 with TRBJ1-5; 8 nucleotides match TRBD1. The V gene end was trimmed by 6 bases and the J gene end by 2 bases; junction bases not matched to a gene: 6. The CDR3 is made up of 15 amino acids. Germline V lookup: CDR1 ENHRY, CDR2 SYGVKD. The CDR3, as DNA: TGTGCCATCAGGGCAGGGACAGGTGGCAATCAGCCCCAGCATTTT. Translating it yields CAIRAGTGGNQPQHF.

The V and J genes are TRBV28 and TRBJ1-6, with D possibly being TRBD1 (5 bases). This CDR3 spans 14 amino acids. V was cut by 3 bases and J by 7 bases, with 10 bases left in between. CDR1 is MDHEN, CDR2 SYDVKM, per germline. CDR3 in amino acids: CASSFGGRNSPLHF. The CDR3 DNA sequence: TGTGCCAGCAGTTTCGGGGGACGCAATTCACCCCTCCACTTT.

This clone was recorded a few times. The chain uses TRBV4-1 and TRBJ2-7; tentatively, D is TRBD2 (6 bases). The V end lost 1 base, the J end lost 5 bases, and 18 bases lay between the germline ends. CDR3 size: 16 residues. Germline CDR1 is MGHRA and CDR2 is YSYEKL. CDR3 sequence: CASSQAYPGSYNEQYF. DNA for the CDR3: TGCGCCAGCAGCCAAGCATATCCCGGGAGCTACAACGAGCAGTACTTC.

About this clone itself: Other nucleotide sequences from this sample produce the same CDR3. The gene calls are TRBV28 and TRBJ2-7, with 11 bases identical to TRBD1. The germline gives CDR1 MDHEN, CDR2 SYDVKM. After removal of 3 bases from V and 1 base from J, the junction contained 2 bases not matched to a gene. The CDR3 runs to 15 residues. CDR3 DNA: TGTGCCAGCAGTTTGGGGACAGGGGGTTCCTACGAGCAGTACTTC. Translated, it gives CASSLGTGGSYEQYF.

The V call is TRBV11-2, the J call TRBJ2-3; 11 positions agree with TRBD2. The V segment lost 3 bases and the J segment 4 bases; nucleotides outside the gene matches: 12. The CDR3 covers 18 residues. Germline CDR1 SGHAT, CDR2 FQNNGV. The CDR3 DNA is TGTGCCAGCAGCTTCCTATTTACTAGCGGGAGTTATCCAGATACGCAGTATTTT. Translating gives CASSFLFTSGSYPDTQYF.

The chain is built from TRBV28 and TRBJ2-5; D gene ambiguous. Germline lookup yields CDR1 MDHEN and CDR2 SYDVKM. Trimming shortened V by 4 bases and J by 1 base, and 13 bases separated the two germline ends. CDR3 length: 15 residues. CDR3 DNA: TGTGCCAGCAGTTCCCGGAGTAACTTCCAAGAGACCCAGTACTTC. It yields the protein CASSSRSNFQETQYF. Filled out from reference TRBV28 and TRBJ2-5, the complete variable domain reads DVKVTQSSRYLVKRTGEKVFLECVQDMDHENMFWYRQDPGLGLRLIYFSYDVKMKEKGDIPEGYSVSREKKERFSLILESASTNQTSMYLCASSSRSNFQETQYFGPGTRLLVL.

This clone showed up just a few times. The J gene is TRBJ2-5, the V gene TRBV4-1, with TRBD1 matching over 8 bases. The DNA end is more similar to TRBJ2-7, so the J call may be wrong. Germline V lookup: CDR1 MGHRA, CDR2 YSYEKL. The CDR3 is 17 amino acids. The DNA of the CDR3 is TGCGCCAGCAGCCAAGCGCCCGGGGACAGGCTTCCCTACGAGCAGTACTTC. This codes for CASSQAPGDRLPYEQYF.

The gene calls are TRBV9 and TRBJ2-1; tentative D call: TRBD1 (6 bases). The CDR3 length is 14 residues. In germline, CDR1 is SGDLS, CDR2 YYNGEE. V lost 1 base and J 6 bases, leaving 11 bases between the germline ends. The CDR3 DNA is TGTGCCAGCAGCGTAACCGGACAGAGCAATGAGCAGTTCTTC. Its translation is CASSVTGQSNEQFF.